Listed here are 24 T cell receptor beta chains from one sample, sequenced in a study of CD8+ T cells in alopecia areata. Following RNA extraction, reverse transcription yielded cDNA that acted as the sequencing template. Libraries were prepared by immunoSEQ multiplex PCR; TCRdb keeps only in-frame clonotypes and omits some of them. The sample has 200,000 to 250,000 clones; around 62% are singletons. The material was CD4+ T cells sorted from blood, obtained at week 0. These receptors all stem from a human donor with alopecia areata.

The CDR3 region is CASSERDSAYEQYF. The CDR3 nucleotides read TGTGCCAGCAGCGAACGGGACAGCGCCTACGAGCAGTACTTC. The rearrangement links TRBV9 to TRBJ2-7; 7 nucleotides agree with TRBD1. The germline CDR1 and CDR2 sequences are SGDLS and YYNGEE. V lost 3 bases and J lost 2; bases outside the gene matches: 5. This CDR3 region has 14 residues.

The J gene is TRBJ2-7, the V gene TRBV30; D gene ambiguous. Trimming stripped 3 bases from V and 2 bases from J, with 14 bases between. This CDR3 is 14 amino acids long. Germline CDR1 GTSNPN, CDR2 SVGIG (reference sequence). The CDR3 reads CAWRPRATTYEQYF. The CDR3 DNA reads as TGTGCCTGGAGACCTCGGGCGACGACCTACGAGCAGTACTTC.

The genes are TRBV5-6 and TRBJ1-2; D is undetermined. Trimming removed 4 bases from V and 0 bases from J, with 10 bases in between. The CDR3 extends over 14 amino acids. Germline CDR1 and CDR2: SGHDT and YYEEEE. The CDR3 bases are TGTGCCAGCAGCCTAGGTTGGTCTAACTATGGCTACACCTTC. This translates into CASSLGWSNYGYTF.

The V call is TRBV6-5, the J call TRBJ2-1, with a tentative D call TRBD1 (6 bases). Germline loops: CDR1 MNHEY, CDR2 SVGAGI. V was trimmed by 4 bases and J by 0 bases, leaving 10 bases between them. The CDR3 totals 15 residues. The CDR3 coding sequence is TGTGCCAGCAGTTCCCAGGGGAACTCCTACAATGAGCAGTTCTTC. This encodes CASSSQGNSYNEQFF.

The genes are TRBV6-5 and TRBJ1-2; no definite D call. V lost 7 bases, J lost 4 bases, and 13 bases lay in between. Germline loops: CDR1 MNHEY, CDR2 SVGAGI. The length of the CDR3 is 13 residues. CDR3 sequence: CASTAGSAYGYTF. In DNA form, the CDR3 reads TGTGCCAGCACGGCCGGCTCCGCCTATGGCTACACCTTC.

J is TRBJ2-7 and V is TRBV28, with no clear D. CDR1 MDHEN and CDR2 SYDVKM come from the germline V gene. The CDR3 length is 11 residues. The V end was cut by 4 bases, the J end by 1 base, with 2 bases between. CDR3 coding DNA: TGTGCCAGCAGTTCATCCTACGAGCAGTACTTC. Its protein product is CASSSSYEQYF.

The chain combines TRBV10-3 with TRBJ2-3; no clear D. V was pared by 3 bases and J by 2 bases, with 12 bases between. CDR3 size: 15 residues. Looked up from germline, CDR1 is ENHRY and CDR2 is SYGVKD. Written as DNA, the CDR3 is TGTGCCATCAGTGATCCTGCTAGACTCACAGATACGCAGTATTTT. Encoded protein: CAISDPARLTDTQYF.

The chain carries TRBV9 and TRBJ2-1; 9 bases fit TRBD2. This CDR3 contains 16 residues. Germline CDR1 is SGDLS and CDR2 is YYNGEE. V lost 0 bases to trimming and J lost 6 bases; unmatched junction nucleotides: 7. The CDR3 nucleotides read TGTGCCAGCAGCGTAGCCCTAGCGGGAAACAGCAATGAGCAGTTCTTC. Encoded protein: CASSVALAGNSNEQFF.

This sequence joins TRBV5-4 and TRBJ2-1; D gene unclear. This CDR3 comprises 14 residues. CDR1 is SGHNT, CDR2 YYREEE, per germline (reference sequence). Between the trimmed V and J ends, which lost 7 bases and 2 bases, there was a span of 13 bases. This CDR3 is CASWVGGTYNEQFF. The CDR3 nucleotides are TGTGCCAGCTGGGTAGGTGGGACCTACAATGAGCAGTTCTTC.

This clone was counted between two and nine times. The CDR3 loop reads CAWSLSIVAREAFF. The CDR3 DNA sequence: TGTGCCTGGAGTCTCTCAATCGTTGCTAGAGAAGCTTTCTTT. The chain recombines TRBV30 with TRBJ1-1; D call uncertain. Looked up from germline, CDR1 is GTSNPN and CDR2 is SVGIG (reference sequence). There are 14 residues in the CDR3. V was clipped by 2 bases and J by 8 bases, with 18 bases between them.

The chain recombines TRBV5-1 with TRBJ2-3, with TRBD2 as a possible D gene (5 bases). The V end lost 1 base, the J end lost 4 bases, and 13 bases lay between the germline ends. CDR3 size: 15 residues. CDR1 is SGHRS and CDR2 is YFSETQ in the germline V gene. DNA of the CDR3: TGCGCCAGCAGCTTGAGCTCTAGCCCCGCAGATACGCAGTATTTT. Translation gives CASSLSSSPADTQYF. The full variable domain, in which reference TRBV5-1 and TRBJ2-3 provide the parts outside the CDR3, is KAGVTQTPRYLIKTRGQQVTLSCSPISGHRSVSWYQQTPGQGLQFLFEYFSETQRNKGNFPGRFSGRQFSNSRSEMNVSTLELGDSALYLCASSLSSSPADTQYFGPGTRLTVL.

The V and J genes are TRBV18 and TRBJ2-5; 10 nucleotides agree with TRBD1. From germline, CDR1 is KGHSH and CDR2 LQKENI. CDR3 length equals 15 residues. V was clipped by 2 bases and J by 3 bases; unmatched bases: 3. DNA for the CDR3: TGTGCCAGCTCACCAATGACAGGGGGCGAAGAGACCCAGTACTTC. It specifies CASSPMTGGEETQYF.

This clone was counted only a few times. V and J are TRBV2 and TRBJ2-2, with 7 bases identical to TRBD2. Unmatched junction bases numbered 4, after V lost 6 bases and J lost 0 bases. The CDR3 totals 15 residues. Germline V gene data show CDR1 as SNHLY and CDR2 as FYNNEI. CDR3 residues: CASRSSGTNTGELFF. As DNA, the CDR3 is TGTGCCAGCAGATCCAGCGGGACGAACACCGGGGAGCTGTTTTTT.

This clone was seen only once. The sample holds other DNA sequences that translate to the same CDR3. The rearrangement uses TRBV5-1 and TRBJ1-1; D is uncertain. Germline CDR1 reads SGHRS; CDR2 reads YFSETQ. Trimming shortened V by 0 bases and J by 2 bases, and 5 bases separated the two germline ends. This CDR3 has 13 amino acids. The CDR3 region is CASSLVPNTEAFF. CDR3 coding DNA: TGCGCCAGCAGCTTGGTACCTAACACTGAAGCTTTCTTT. The full variable domain, in which reference TRBV5-1 and TRBJ1-1 provide the parts outside the CDR3, is KAGVTQTPRYLIKTRGQQVTLSCSPISGHRSVSWYQQTPGQGLQFLFEYFSETQRNKGNFPGRFSGRQFSNSRSEMNVSTLELGDSALYLCASSLVPNTEAFFGQGTRLTVV.

This clone was counted between two and nine times. J is TRBJ2-3 and V is TRBV15, with a tentative D call TRBD1 (5 bases). V gave up 5 bases and J gave up 2 bases, with 8 bases separating them. Looked up from germline, CDR1 is LNHNV and CDR2 is YYDKDF (reference sequence). This CDR3 region has 13 residues. The DNA of the CDR3 is TGTGCCACCAGCTTGACAGTCACAGATACGCAGTATTTT. This codes for CATSLTVTDTQYF.

This chain connects TRBV30 to TRBJ2-5; D ambiguous. Trimming removed 1 base from V and 5 bases from J, with 8 bases in between. This CDR3 is built from 12 residues. Germline CDR1 reads GTSNPN; CDR2 reads SVGIG (reference sequence). The DNA of the CDR3 is TGTGCCTGGAGTGCAAGGATGGAGACCCAGTACTTC. As protein: CAWSARMETQYF.

As for this clone: An end of the junction does not agree with germline; a read error may underlie this. The rearrangement links TRBV29-1 to TRBJ2-3, with TRBD1 matching 10 bases. The germline V gene encodes CDR1 SQVTM and CDR2 ANQGSEA. The CDR3 has 11 amino acids. The chain's CDR3 is CSVERGDRGGF. The CDR3 DNA reads as TGCAGCGTTGAAAGGGGGGACAGGGGAGGCTTT.

The genes are TRBV4-1 and TRBJ1-2, with 8 positions matching TRBD1. Germline V lookup: CDR1 MGHRA, CDR2 YSYEKL. The V and J ends lost 5 bases and 5 bases, in that order; junction bases with no gene match: 7. The CDR3 is made up of 14 amino acids. The CDR3 here is CASSLTQGAYGYTF. The CDR3 DNA reads as TGCGCCAGCAGCTTGACGCAGGGGGCGTATGGCTACACCTTC.

The genes are TRBV6-6 and TRBJ1-5, with a weak D call TRBD1 (6 bases). V was cut by 7 bases and J by 2 bases, with 12 bases left in between. The CDR3 totals 14 residues. Germline V gene sequence: CDR1 MNHNY, CDR2 SVGAGI (reference sequence). The CDR3 is CASTLPGGNQPQHF. The DNA for the CDR3 is TGTGCCAGCACCCTTCCAGGGGGCAATCAGCCCCAGCATTTT.

The chain joins TRBV4-1 to TRBJ1-1; D gene unclear. The V end was cut by 3 bases, the J end by 6 bases, with 14 bases between. Germline V CDR1 and CDR2: MGHRA, YSYEKL. This CDR3 has 14 amino acids. The CDR3 is CASSHPAERPEAFF. CDR3 nucleotide sequence: TGCGCCAGCAGCCACCCCGCCGAACGCCCTGAAGCTTTCTTT.

The gene calls are TRBV5-1 and TRBJ1-5; 7 nucleotides agree with TRBD1. CDR1 is SGHRS and CDR2 is YFSETQ in the germline V gene. J gave up 3 bases and V 0 bases, and 3 bases lay outside the gene matches. The length of the CDR3 is 15 residues. For the CDR3, the DNA is TGCGCCAGCAGCTTGGGAGGGACAGACAATCAGCCCCAGCATTTT. It specifies CASSLGGTDNQPQHF.

V gene TRBV13 combines with J gene TRBJ1-4, with TRBD1 matching over 7 bases. This CDR3 has 13 amino acids. CDR1 and CDR2 from the germline V gene are PRHDT and FYEKMQ (reference sequence). The V segment lost 2 bases and the J segment 12 bases; nucleotides outside the gene matches: 6. CDR3 region: CASSLRQGRELFF. CDR3 sequence (DNA): TGTGCCAGCAGCTTAAGACAGGGAAGGGAACTGTTTTTT.

CDR3 in DNA: TGTGCCATCAGTGAGTCGACCAAGGACAGGATTTATGGCTACACCTTC. The encoded protein is CAISESTKDRIYGYTF. The chain has TRBV10-3 and TRBJ1-2, with 7 bases matching TRBD1. The V segment lost 0 bases and the J segment 5 bases; nucleotides outside the gene matches: 9. Per the germline V gene, CDR1 is ENHRY and CDR2 is SYGVKD. This CDR3 is 16 amino acids long.

Here the CDR3 DNA reads TGCGCCAGCAGCAGCCTCGAAAAGAACACCATATATTTT. Amino acid sequence: CASSSLEKNTIYF. The gene calls are TRBV4-1 and TRBJ1-3; no clear D gene. The CDR3 has 13 residues. Looked up from germline, CDR1 is MGHRA and CDR2 is YSYEKL. V was clipped by 5 bases and J by 7 bases, with 12 bases between them.